This T cell receptor beta chain was obtained from a study of shared clonotypes between healthy human individuals. TCRdb's table, derived via immunoSEQ multiplex PCR, lists solely in-frame clones and lacks some. This table holds approximately 2,000,000 clones, 92% found once. Trimming took off 1 base at V and 2 bases at J, with 7 bases between the two ends. CDR1 and CDR2 from the germline V gene are SGHNT and YYREEE (reference sequence). The CDR3 covers 13 residues. The receptor was derived from a man younger than 30 in good health. Some clones in this sample may be carry-over from other donors' samples. The sample comprised naive CD4+ T cells from PBMCs. Subset specified: CD45RA+ positively selected. The V call is TRBV5-4, the J call TRBJ2-7; no reliable D call. The CDR3 reads CASSLWIAYEQYF. The CDR3 bases are TGTGCCAGCAGCTTGTGGATTGCCTACGAGCAGTACTTC. Full variable domain (rest looked up from reference TRBV5-4 and TRBJ2-7): ETGVTQSPTHLIKTRGQQVTLRCSSQSGHNTVSWYQQALGQGPQFIFQYYREEENGRGNFPPRFSGLQFPNYSSELNVNALELDDSALYLCASSLWIAYEQYFGPGTRLTVT.